A selection of T cell receptor beta chains follows, all from one sample in a study of prognosis after radiotherapy for stage I lung cancer. TCRdb re-analysed the multiplex PCR reads in MiXCR, keeping a single row per CDR3 protein. Here the sample spans about 26,000 distinct CDR3 sequences, 25% to 30% being singletons. Sample: PBMCs, taken before or after stereotactic body radiation therapy (not recorded which). The receptors were sampled from a donor at least 50 years old with non-small cell lung cancer. The CDR3 runs from the conserved cysteine through the conserved F or W. The D gene is left open where the match is weak. Not all rows give a size; the values are once, few, many and, for expanded clones, a class.

V: TRBV28
size: -
length: 13
J: TRBJ1-1
D: -
DNA: TGTGCCAGCAGGCCTCACAAGAACACTGAAGCTTTCTTT
CDR3: CASRPHKNTEAFF

V: TRBV5-1
size: many
length: 17
J: TRBJ2-7
D: TRBD1
DNA: TGCGCCAGCAGAAAAACCACCGGGACAGGGATTTTCTACGAGCAGTACTTC
CDR3: CASRKTTGTGIFYEQYF

V: TRBV20-1
size: many
length: 15
J: TRBJ2-1
D: TRBD2
DNA: TGCAGTGCTAGAGAGGGGCAGCGGGGGTACAATGAGCAGTTCTTC
CDR3: CSAREGQRGYNEQFF

V: TRBV28
size: many
length: 18
J: TRBJ1-6
D: TRBD1
DNA: TGTGCCAGCAGTTTTGACCCCCCAGGACAGGTCTTTAATTCACCCCTCCACTTT
CDR3: CASSFDPPGQVFNSPLHF

V: TRBV18
size: many
length: 13
J: TRBJ1-5
D: TRBD1
DNA: TGTGCCAGCTCGGGACAGAATAATCAGCCCCAGCATTTT
CDR3: CASSGQNNQPQHF

V: TRBV18
size: many
length: 16
J: TRBJ1-1
D: -
DNA: TGTGCCAGCTCACACTACAGGGCGGGGGATCTCACTGAAGCTTTCTTT
CDR3: CASSHYRAGDLTEAFF

V: TRBV20-1
size: many
length: 13
J: TRBJ2-5
D: TRBD2
DNA: TGCAGTGCTCCGACTAGCGGGCAAGAGACCCAGTACTTC
CDR3: CSAPTSGQETQYF

V: TRBV2
size: -
length: 17
J: TRBJ2-2
D: TRBD2
DNA: TGTGCCAGCAGCGCGCGGACTAGCGGGAGTTTCCCCGTGGAGCTGTTTTTT
CDR3: CASSARTSGSFPVELFF

V: TRBV7-9
size: many
length: 13
J: TRBJ2-7
D: -
DNA: TGTGCCAGCAGCTCTGTACCTCTCTACGAGCAGTACTTC
CDR3: CASSSVPLYEQYF

V: TRBV24-1
size: medium-sized
length: 16
J: TRBJ2-5
D: TRBD2
DNA: TGTGCCACCAGTGATCCGAAGCGGGGCGGACAAGAGACCCAGTACTTC
CDR3: CATSDPKRGGQETQYF

V: TRBV27
size: many
length: 15
J: TRBJ1-4
D: -
DNA: TGTGCCAGCGGACCCCTGGCCCCCTGGGGGGAAAAACTGTTTTTT
CDR3: CASGPLAPWGEKLFF

V: TRBV6-1
size: -
length: 16
J: TRBJ2-3
D: -
DNA: TGTGCCAGCAGTGAACAGGCGGGGTTCATCGCAGATACGCAGTATTTT
CDR3: CASSEQAGFIADTQYF

V: TRBV12-3/TRBV12-4
size: many
length: 13
J: TRBJ1-1
D: -
DNA: TGTGCCAGCAGTTTAGAACTGAACACTGAAGCTTTCTTT
CDR3: CASSLELNTEAFF

V: TRBV20-1
size: many
length: 14
J: TRBJ2-2
D: TRBD1
DNA: TGCAGTGGAGAAGCAGGGGGCTTTTCCGGGGAGCTGTTTTTT
CDR3: CSGEAGGFSGELFF

V: TRBV20-1
size: many
length: 14
J: TRBJ1-2
D: -
DNA: TGCAGTGCTCCCGCGGGGGGGTGGGAGCGAGGCTACACCTTC
CDR3: CSAPAGGWERGYTF

V: TRBV4-2
size: many
length: 16
J: TRBJ1-3
D: TRBD1
DNA: TGTGCCAGCAGCCCCGGGACAGCCAACTCTGGAAACACCATATATTTT
CDR3: CASSPGTANSGNTIYF